Reported below is one T cell receptor (beta chain). Gene labels here are mouse ones. The read gets to within 1 residue of the CDR3 end, and the germline J gene fills in the rest. This record belongs to a study of tissue T cells after allogeneic stem cell transplantation. The time point denotes: mouse harvest day 7 after allogeneic transplant. Tail vein injection delivered 10^7 T-cell-depleted bone marrow cells and 10^6 splenic CD5+ T cells. CDR1 KGHPV and CDR2 FQNQEV come from the germline V gene (reference sequence). V was trimmed by 0 bases and J by 0 bases, leaving 3 bases between them. This CDR3 contains 14 residues. The table came from immunoSEQ multiplex PCR; TCRdb's copy has only in-frame clones and leaves some out. The sample has some 7,600 clones, around 48% seen once; the top ten hold more than 7%.

Material: gut tissue. The receptor comes from a female BALB/c mouse given C57BL/6 T cells with graft-versus-host disease after an allogeneic hematopoietic cell transplant. The rearrangement joins TRBV26 to TRBJ1-3, with unresolved D. This CDR3 is CASSLSLSGNTLYF. CDR3 DNA, as far as it was read: TGTGCCAGCAGTCTGTCACTTTCTGGAAATACGCTCTAT. The complete variable domain, with remaining parts taken from reference TRBV26 and TRBJ1-3, reads NSKVIQTPRYLVKGQGQKAKMRCIPEKGHPVVFWYQQNKNNEFKFLINFQNQEVLQQIDMTEKRFSAECPSNSPCSLEIQSSEAGDSALYLCASSLSLSGNTLYFGEGSRLIVV.